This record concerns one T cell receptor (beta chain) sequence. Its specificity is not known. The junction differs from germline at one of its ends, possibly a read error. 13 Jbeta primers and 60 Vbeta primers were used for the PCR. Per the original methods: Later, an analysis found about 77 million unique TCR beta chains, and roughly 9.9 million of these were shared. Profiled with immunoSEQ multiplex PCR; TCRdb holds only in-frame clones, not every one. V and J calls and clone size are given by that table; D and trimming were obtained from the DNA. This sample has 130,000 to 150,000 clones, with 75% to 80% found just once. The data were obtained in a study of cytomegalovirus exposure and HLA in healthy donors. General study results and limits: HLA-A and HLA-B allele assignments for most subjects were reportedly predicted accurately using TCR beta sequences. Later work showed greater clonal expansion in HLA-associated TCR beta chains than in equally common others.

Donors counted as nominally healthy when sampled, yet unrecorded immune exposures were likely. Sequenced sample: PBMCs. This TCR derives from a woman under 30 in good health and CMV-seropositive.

CDR3 bases: TGTGCCAGCAGCTTAGGGAGCAAAGATACGCAGTATTTT. Its protein is CASSLGSKDTQYF. V usage is TRBV7-2 and J usage is TRBJ2-3; D is unresolved. Germline V gene data show CDR1 as SGHTA and CDR2 as FQGNSA. The CDR3 consists of 13 residues.